This TCR beta chain was sequenced during a study of T cell responses to AZD1222 COVID-19 vaccine. Study-level findings and limits: Unmutated regions of variants are reportedly targeted by nearly half of spike-specific TCRs.

On this clone itself: Its matching antigen is unknown.

This CDR3 comprises 15 residues. The ends lost 2 bases at V and 3 bases at J; junction bases unmatched: 4. Germline CDR1 MNHEY, CDR2 SVGEGT. The assay was immunoSEQ multiplex PCR, and TCRdb's table has in-frame clones only and misses some. The sample contains roughly 190,000 clones, about 89% of which appear only once. This clonotype was obtained from an adult who received the AZD1222 COVID-19 vaccine. The chain combines TRBV6-2 or TRBV6-3 with TRBJ2-4, with 7 bases lining up with TRBD2. This specimen was peripheral blood, taken 28 days after the second AZD1222 dose. In DNA form, the CDR3 reads TGTGCCAGCAGTTACCAGCGGGGCGGCAAAAACATTCAGTACTTC. Protein sequence: CASSYQRGGKNIQYF.